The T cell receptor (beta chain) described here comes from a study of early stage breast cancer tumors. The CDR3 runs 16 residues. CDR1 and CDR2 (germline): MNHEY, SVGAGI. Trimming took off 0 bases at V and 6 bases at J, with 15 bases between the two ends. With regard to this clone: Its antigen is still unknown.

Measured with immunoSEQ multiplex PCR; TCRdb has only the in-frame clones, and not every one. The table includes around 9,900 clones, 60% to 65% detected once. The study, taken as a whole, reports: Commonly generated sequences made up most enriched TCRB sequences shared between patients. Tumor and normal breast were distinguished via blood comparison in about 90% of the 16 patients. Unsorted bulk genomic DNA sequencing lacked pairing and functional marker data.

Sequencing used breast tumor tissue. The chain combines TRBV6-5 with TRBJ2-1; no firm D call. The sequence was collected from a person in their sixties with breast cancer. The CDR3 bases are TGTGCCAGCAGTTACTCGACCGCTCCCCTCAGCAATGAGCAGTTCTTC. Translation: CASSYSTAPLSNEQFF.